This T cell receptor beta chain came from a study of response to subunit inactivated influenza vaccine. TCRdb redid the calling of the RT-PCR reads with MiXCR, one entry per CDR3 protein. The table includes about 650,000 distinct CDR3 sequences, around a sixth detected once. Notes on the study in general: Authors suggested few new T cells are recruited by each seasonal influenza vaccination.

This clonotype was picked up a small number of times. Its antigen is unknown. Germline V CDR1 and CDR2: MNHNS, SASEGT. V was cut by 7 bases and J by 7 bases, with 19 bases left in between. The length of the CDR3 is 14 residues. The chain recombines TRBV6-1 with TRBJ1-2; weak D call: TRBD1 (5 bases). The sequencing used PBMCs from blood, collected roughly 12 days after vaccination. The clonotype was recovered from a middle-aged man who received an inactivated influenza vaccine. The CDR3 nucleotides read TGTGCCAGCACCTCCCATCCTCCAAGGGGTGGCTACACCTTC. It codes for CASTSHPPRGGYTF.